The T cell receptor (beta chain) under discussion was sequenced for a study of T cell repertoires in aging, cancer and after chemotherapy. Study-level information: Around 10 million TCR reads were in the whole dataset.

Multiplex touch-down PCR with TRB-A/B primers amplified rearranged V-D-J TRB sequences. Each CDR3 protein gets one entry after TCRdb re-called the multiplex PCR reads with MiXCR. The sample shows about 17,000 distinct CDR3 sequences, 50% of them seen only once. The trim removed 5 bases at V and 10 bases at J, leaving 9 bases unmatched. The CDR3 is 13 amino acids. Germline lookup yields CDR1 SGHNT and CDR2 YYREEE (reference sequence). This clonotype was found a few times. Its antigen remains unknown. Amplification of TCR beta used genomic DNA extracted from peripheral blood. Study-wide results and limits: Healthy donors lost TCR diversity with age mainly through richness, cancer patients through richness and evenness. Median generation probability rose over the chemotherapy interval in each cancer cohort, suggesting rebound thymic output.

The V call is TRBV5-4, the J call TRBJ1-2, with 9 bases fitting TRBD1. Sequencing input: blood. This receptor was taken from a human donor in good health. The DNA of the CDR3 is TGTGCCAGCAGGGAGGGACAGGGTATCGTCTACACCTTC. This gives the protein CASREGQGIVYTF.